This T cell receptor (beta chain) was found in a study of beta chain features in type 1 diabetes. Study-wide results and caveats: Diminished insertions and augmented deletions at VDJ junctions characterized type 1 diabetes patients. Moderate but significant shortening of TCRB CDR3s was recorded in all four CD4+ subsets from Type 1 diabetes patients.

Every bit of the isolated RNA underwent reverse transcription, so sequencing read expressed TCRB transcripts. Clones were read by immunoSEQ multiplex PCR, and TCRdb kept only the in-frame ones, dropping some. The repertoire holds under 400,000 clones, around 19% seen once, with approximately 0.041% in the top ten. CDR1 is MGHRA and CDR2 is YSYEKL in the germline V gene. V trimming: 4 bases; J trimming: 3 bases; junction bases outside the gene matches: 14. This CDR3 contains 17 residues. This clone has a handful of counts. Its antigen remains unknown. The rearrangement joins TRBV4-1 to TRBJ1-2; 7 positions agree with TRBD1. The TCR sequence derives from a woman aged 18-29 years in good health. Source material: naive CD4+ T cells from blood. For the CDR3, the DNA is TGCGCCAGCAGCCTGCGGACAGGAGGAGTAGTAGACTATGGCTACACCTTC. Translated: CASSLRTGGVVDYGYTF.